This is a list of T cell receptor beta chains from one sample in a study of blood T cell repertoires in COVID-19. TCRdb's copy holds only in-frame clones and misses some; the assay was immunoSEQ multiplex PCR. Among over 350,000 clones listed, just over 90% were seen once. Sequenced material: PBMCs or T cells enriched from blood (not recorded which). These receptors came from a woman aged 40-49 years who had been exposed to COVID-19. CDR3s include the opening cysteine and the closing phenylalanine or tryptophan. D genes are given only for firm matches. Clone size is shown for a subset of rows, as once, few, many or a class of expanded clone.

TRBJ1-1 | TRBV6-5 | 13 | TRBD1 | - | CASRSGTGAGDFF | TGTGCCAGCAGATCTGGGACAGGGGCCGGGGATTTCTTT
TRBJ1-2 | TRBV9 | 15 | TRBD1 | - | CASSVALQGLQGYTF | TGTGCCAGCAGCGTGGCGTTACAGGGGTTACAGGGCTACACCTTC
TRBJ2-7 | TRBV4-2 | 14 | - | - | CASSETRESYEQYF | TGTGCCAGCAGTGAGACGCGGGAATCCTACGAGCAGTACTTC
TRBJ2-6 | TRBV24-1 | 16 | - | - | CATRGGAVSGANVLTF | TGTGCCACCCGAGGCGGGGCTGTGTCTGGGGCCAACGTCCTGACTTTC
TRBJ2-2 | TRBV19 | 16 | - | - | CASRLFIRGNTGELFF | TGTGCCAGTAGACTTTTTATCAGGGGAAACACCGGGGAGCTGTTTTTT
TRBJ1-2 | TRBV29-1 | 13 | TRBD1 | once | CSVGDRENYGYTF | TGCAGCGTTGGAGACAGGGAAAACTATGGCTACACCTTC
TRBJ1-3 | TRBV5-1 | 15 | - | - | CASSRQFEDGNTIYF | TGCGCCAGCAGTCGACAATTCGAAGATGGAAACACCATATATTTT
TRBJ2-1 | TRBV24-1 | 16 | TRBD1 | - | CATSDTQGSNYNEQFF | TGTGCCACCAGTGACACACAGGGGAGCAATTACAATGAGCAGTTCTTC
TRBJ2-5 | TRBV7-8 | 17 | TRBD2 | few | CASSLAGRASGGETQYF | TGTGCCAGCAGCTTAGCGGGGCGGGCTAGCGGGGGAGAGACCCAGTACTTC
TRBJ2-2 | TRBV29-1 | 13 | - | - | CSVEVPYTGELFF | TGCAGCGTTGAAGTTCCGTACACCGGGGAGCTGTTTTTT
TRBJ1-2 | TRBV3-1/TRBV3-2 | 15 | TRBD1 | - | CASSQWAGTGGGYTF | TGTGCCAGCAGCCAATGGGCCGGGACAGGGGGCGGCTACACCTTC
TRBJ1-5 | TRBV29-1 | 12 | TRBD1 | - | CSVGDREQPQHF | TGCAGCGTTGGTGACAGGGAACAGCCCCAGCATTTT
TRBJ1-2 | TRBV5-6 | 14 | - | - | CASSLRGAGVGYTF | TGTGCCAGCAGCCTCCGGGGAGCAGGTGTCGGCTACACCTTC
TRBJ2-3 | TRBV5-5 | 14 | TRBD2 | - | CASSRDYGTDTQYF | TGTGCCAGCAGCCGGGACTATGGCACAGATACGCAGTATTTT
TRBJ2-7 | TRBV6-5 | 15 | TRBD2 | - | CASTKPPGGVGEQYF | TGTGCCAGCACCAAACCCCCGGGGGGGGTGGGCGAGCAGTACTTC
TRBJ1-1 | TRBV6-5 | 15 | TRBD1 | - | CASSRAGQGNTEAFF | TGTGCCAGCAGTCGTGCGGGACAGGGGAACACTGAAGCTTTCTTT
TRBJ2-7 | TRBV20-1 | 14 | TRBD1 | - | CSASGTGGLYEQYF | TGCAGTGCTAGTGGGACAGGGGGCTTATACGAGCAGTACTTC
TRBJ1-4 | TRBV5-6 | 15 | - | once | CASSLRGATNEKLFF | TGTGCCAGCAGCTTACGGGGAGCAACTAATGAAAAACTGTTTTTT
TRBJ1-4 | TRBV23-1 | 20 | - | - | CASSQNLSSRRRAGNEKLFF | TGCGCCAGCAGTCAAAACCTTAGTTCCCGCCGGAGGGCAGGTAATGAAAAACTGTTTTTT
TRBJ2-3 | TRBV29-1 | 12 | - | - | CSARGGTDTQYF | TGCAGCGCCAGAGGAGGCACAGATACGCAGTATTTT
TRBJ2-7 | TRBV5-6 | 14 | TRBD1 | - | CASSSQGAIYEQYF | TGTGCCAGCAGCTCCCAGGGGGCTATTTACGAGCAGTACTTC
TRBJ1-2 | TRBV2 | 13 | TRBD1 | - | CASTKGQIGGYTF | TGTGCCAGCACAAAGGGACAGATCGGTGGCTACACCTTC
TRBJ1-4 | TRBV5-5 | 12 | - | once | CASQGSHEKLFF | TGTGCCAGCCAGGGCTCTCATGAAAAACTGTTTTTT
TRBJ2-1 | TRBV5-5 | 15 | - | - | CASSPLGESYNEQFF | TGTGCCAGCAGCCCCCTAGGGGAATCCTACAATGAGCAGTTCTTC
TRBJ2-6 | TRBV12-5 | 17 | TRBD1 | - | CASDQGDPLSGANVLTF | TGTGCTAGTGACCAGGGGGACCCCCTCTCTGGGGCCAACGTCCTGACTTTC
TRBJ2-3 | TRBV7-9 | 15 | - | few | CASSFLAVGTDTQYF | TGTGCCAGCAGCTTCTTAGCGGTCGGCACAGATACGCAGTATTTT
TRBJ1-5 | TRBV6-2/TRBV6-3 | 13 | - | - | CASSYGANQPQHF | TGTGCCAGCAGTTATGGGGCGAATCAGCCCCAGCATTTT
TRBJ2-7 | TRBV2 | 19 | TRBD2 | few | CASSEYSSGRKYVAYEQYF | TGTGCCAGCAGTGAATACTCTAGCGGGAGAAAGTACGTCGCCTACGAGCAGTACTTC
TRBJ2-5 | TRBV5-4 | 15 | TRBD2 | - | CASSLWTSGQETQYF | TGTGCCAGCAGCTTGTGGACTAGCGGGCAAGAGACCCAGTACTTC
TRBJ2-1 | TRBV7-6 | 17 | TRBD2 | - | CASSLGVLAGGYNEQFF | TGTGCCAGCAGCTTAGGGGTCCTAGCGGGGGGTTACAATGAGCAGTTCTTC
TRBJ2-1 | TRBV6-4 | 14 | - | - | CASSDGRPGNEQFF | TGTGCCAGCAGTGACGGGAGGCCAGGGAATGAGCAGTTCTTC